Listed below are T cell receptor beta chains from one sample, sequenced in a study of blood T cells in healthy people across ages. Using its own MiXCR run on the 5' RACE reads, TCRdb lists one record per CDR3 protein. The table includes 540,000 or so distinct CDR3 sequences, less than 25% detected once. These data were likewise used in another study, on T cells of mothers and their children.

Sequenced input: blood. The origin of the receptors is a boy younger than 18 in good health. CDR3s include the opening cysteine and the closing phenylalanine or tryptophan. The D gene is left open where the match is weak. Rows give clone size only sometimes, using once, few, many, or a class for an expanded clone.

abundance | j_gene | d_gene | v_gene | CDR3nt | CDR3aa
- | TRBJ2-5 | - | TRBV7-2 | TGTGCCAGCAACCCGCAGGAGCAAGAGACCCAGTACTTC | CASNPQEQETQYF
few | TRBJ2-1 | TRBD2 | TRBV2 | TGTGCCAGCGAAAGCGGGAGGGAGTATGAGCAGTTCTTC | CASESGREYEQFF
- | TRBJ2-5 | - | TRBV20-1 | TGCAGTGCTATGGACCCGAGAGAGACCCAGTACTTC | CSAMDPRETQYF
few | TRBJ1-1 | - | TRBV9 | TGTGCCAGCAGCGCGGGACGGGAGACTGAAGCTTTCTTT | CASSAGRETEAFF
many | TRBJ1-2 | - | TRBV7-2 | TGTGCCAGCAGCTTGAATTCAAGGACTGCTGATGGCTACACCTTC | CASSLNSRTADGYTF
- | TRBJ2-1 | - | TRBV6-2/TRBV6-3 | TGTGCCAGCAGTTATCCCCCGGGACAACCGTACAATGAGCAGTTCTTC | CASSYPPGQPYNEQFF
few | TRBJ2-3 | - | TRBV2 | TGTGCCAGCAGTGGTGAGGGGGGAACTAGCACAGATACGCAGTATTTT | CASSGEGGTSTDTQYF
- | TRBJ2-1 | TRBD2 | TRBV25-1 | TGTGCCAGCAGTGCTAAGACTAGCGGTATCTCCTACAATGAGCAGTTCTTC | CASSAKTSGISYNEQFF
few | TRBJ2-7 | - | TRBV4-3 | TGCGCCAGCAGCCAAGATAGGAGGGAAGGCTACGAGCAGTACTTC | CASSQDRREGYEQYF
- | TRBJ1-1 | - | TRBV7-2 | TGTGCCAGCGGAGGACAGTTGGACACTGAAGCTTTCTTT | CASGGQLDTEAFF
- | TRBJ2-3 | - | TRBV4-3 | TGCGCCAGCAGCCAAGGGGAGTTGACAGATACGCAGTATTTT | CASSQGELTDTQYF
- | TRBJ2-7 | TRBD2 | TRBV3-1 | TGTGCCAGCAGCCAAGGGGGGAGGGGACTAGCGGGCTTCTCCTTCTACGAGCAGTACTTC | CASSQGGRGLAGFSFYEQYF
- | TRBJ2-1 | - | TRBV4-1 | TGCGCCAGCAGCTCCCGAGAATACAATGAGCAGTTCTTC | CASSSREYNEQFF
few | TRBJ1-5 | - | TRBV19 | TGTGCCAGTAGTTCGGAGGGACTGGGTCAGCCCCAGCATTTT | CASSSEGLGQPQHF
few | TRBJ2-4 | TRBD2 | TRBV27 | TGTGCCAGCAGACCTACTAGCGGGGGGGCCAAAAACATTCAGTACTTC | CASRPTSGGAKNIQYF
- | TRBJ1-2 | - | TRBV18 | TGTGCCAGCTCACCACCGCAGATCTATGGCTACACCTTC | CASSPPQIYGYTF
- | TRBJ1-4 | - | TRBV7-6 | TGTGCCAGCAGCCCGGACCTAAATGAAAAACTGTTTTTT | CASSPDLNEKLFF
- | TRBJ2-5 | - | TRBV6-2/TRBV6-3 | TGTGCCAGCAGTTTATGGGCCGGGGAACAAGAGACCCAGTACTTC | CASSLWAGEQETQYF
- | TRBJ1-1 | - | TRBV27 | TGTGCCAGCAGTCTACAGGGCTTCACTGAAGCTTTCTTT | CASSLQGFTEAFF
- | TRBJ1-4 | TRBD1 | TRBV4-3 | TGCGCCAGCAGCCAAATACTCCCCGGGACAGGGGATGAAAAACTGTTTTTT | CASSQILPGTGDEKLFF
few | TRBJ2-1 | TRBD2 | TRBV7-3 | TGTGCCAGCAGCCCCCGACTAGCGGGCTACAATGAGCAGTTCTTC | CASSPRLAGYNEQFF
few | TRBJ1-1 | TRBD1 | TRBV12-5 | TGTGCTAGTGGTTCTACAGGGGGAGGTGAAGCTTTCTTT | CASGSTGGGEAFF
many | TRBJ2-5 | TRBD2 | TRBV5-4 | TGTGCCAGCAGCTTCCCCGGGGGGGCAGAGACCCAGTACTTC | CASSFPGGAETQYF
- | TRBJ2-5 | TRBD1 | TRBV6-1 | TGTGCCAGCAGGGCGGACAGGGGGAGAGAGACCCAGTACTTC | CASRADRGRETQYF
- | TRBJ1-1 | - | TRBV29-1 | TGCAGCTTCGGGGACCCGAACACTGAAGCTTTCTTT | CSFGDPNTEAFF
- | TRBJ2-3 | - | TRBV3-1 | TGTGCCAGCAGCCAAGAGGCGGCGGGGATCACAGATACGCAGTATTTT | CASSQEAAGITDTQYF
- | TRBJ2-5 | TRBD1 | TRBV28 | TGTGCCAGCCACACCCGGGACAGTATGGCGGAGACCCAGTACTTC | CASHTRDSMAETQYF
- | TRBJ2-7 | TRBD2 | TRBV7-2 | TGTGCCAGCAGCTTTCGACTAGCGGGAGGTGAGCAGTACTTC | CASSFRLAGGEQYF
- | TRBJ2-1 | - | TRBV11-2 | TGTGCCAGCAGCTCGTCCGCGCGGGTTAGGAATGAGCAGTTCTTC | CASSSSARVRNEQFF
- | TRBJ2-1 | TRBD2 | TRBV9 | TGTGCCAGCAGCAGGGAGGGGAATGAGCAGTTCTTC | CASSREGNEQFF
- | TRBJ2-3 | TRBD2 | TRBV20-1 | TGCAGTGCTAGAGTAGCGGGGCCATTCACAGATACGCAGTATTTT | CSARVAGPFTDTQYF
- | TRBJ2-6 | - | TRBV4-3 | TGCGCCAGCAGCCAAGATCTGCCGGGGGCCAACGTCCTGACTTTC | CASSQDLPGANVLTF
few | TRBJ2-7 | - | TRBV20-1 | TGCAGTGCTAGGGGTGGGGTACACGAGCAGTACTTC | CSARGGVHEQYF
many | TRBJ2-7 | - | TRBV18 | TGTGCCAGCTCACCCGAGGCGTACGAGCAGTACTTC | CASSPEAYEQYF
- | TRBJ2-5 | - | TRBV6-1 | TGTGCCAGCAGTGAAAGTGCGTCTATTGGGCAGTACTTC | CASSESASIGQYF
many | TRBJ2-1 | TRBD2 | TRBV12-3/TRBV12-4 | TGTGCCAGCAGTCTAAGCGGGAGATCCTACAATGAGCAGTTCTTC | CASSLSGRSYNEQFF
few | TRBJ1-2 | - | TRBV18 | TGTGCCAGCTCACGCGGGACTAACTATGGCTACACCTTC | CASSRGTNYGYTF
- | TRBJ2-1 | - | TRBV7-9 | TGTGCCAGCAGCTTAGGGACCCGGGATCTCAACAATGAGCAGTTCTTC | CASSLGTRDLNNEQFF
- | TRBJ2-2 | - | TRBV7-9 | TGTGCCAGTAGGACAGCTACGAACACCGGGGAGCTGTTTTTT | CASRTATNTGELFF
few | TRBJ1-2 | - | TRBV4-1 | TGCGCCAGCAGCCAAGATCTCGGCAGTTACTATGGCTACACCTTC | CASSQDLGSYYGYTF
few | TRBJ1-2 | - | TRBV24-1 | TGTGCCACCAGTGACCCCAAAGCAGGCCTCTCCGGCTACACCTTC | CATSDPKAGLSGYTF